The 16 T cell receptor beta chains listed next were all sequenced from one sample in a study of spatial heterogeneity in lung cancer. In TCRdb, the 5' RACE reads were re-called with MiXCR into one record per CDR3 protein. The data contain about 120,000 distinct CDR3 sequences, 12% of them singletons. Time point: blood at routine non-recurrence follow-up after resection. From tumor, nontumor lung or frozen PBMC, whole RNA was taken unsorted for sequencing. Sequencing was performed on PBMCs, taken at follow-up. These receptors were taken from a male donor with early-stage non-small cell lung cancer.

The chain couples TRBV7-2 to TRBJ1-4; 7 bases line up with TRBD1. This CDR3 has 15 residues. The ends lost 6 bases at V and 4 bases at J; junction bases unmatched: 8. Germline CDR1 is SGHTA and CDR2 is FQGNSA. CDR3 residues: CASSGDSGSNEKLFF. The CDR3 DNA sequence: TGTGCCAGCAGTGGGGACAGCGGAAGTAATGAAAAACTGTTTTTT.

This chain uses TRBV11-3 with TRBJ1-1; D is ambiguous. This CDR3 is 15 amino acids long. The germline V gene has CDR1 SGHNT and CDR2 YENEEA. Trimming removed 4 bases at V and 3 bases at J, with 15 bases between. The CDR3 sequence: CASSSRARRDTEAFF. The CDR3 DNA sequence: TGTGCCAGCAGCTCCCGGGCGAGGAGGGACACTGAAGCTTTCTTT. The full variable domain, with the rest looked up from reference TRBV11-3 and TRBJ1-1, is EAGVVQSPRYKIIEKKQPVAFWCNPISGHNTLYWYLQNLGQGPELLIRYENEEAVDDSQLPKDRFSAERLKGVDSTLKIQPAELGDSAVYLCASSSRARRDTEAFFGQGTRLTVV.

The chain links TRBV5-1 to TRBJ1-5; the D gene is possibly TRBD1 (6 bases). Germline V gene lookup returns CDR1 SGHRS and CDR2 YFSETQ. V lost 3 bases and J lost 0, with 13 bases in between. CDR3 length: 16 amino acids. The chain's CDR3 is CASSSGGSYSNQPQHF. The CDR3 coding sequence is TGCGCCAGCAGCTCGGGGGGCAGTTATAGCAATCAGCCCCAGCATTTT.

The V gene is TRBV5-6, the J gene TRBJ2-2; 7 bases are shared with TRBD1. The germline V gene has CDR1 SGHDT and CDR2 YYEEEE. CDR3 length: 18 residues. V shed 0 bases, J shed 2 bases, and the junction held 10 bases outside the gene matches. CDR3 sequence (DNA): TGTGCCAGCAGCTTGGCCAGGGTACGACAGGGTAACACCGGGGAGCTGTTTTTT. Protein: CASSLARVRQGNTGELFF.

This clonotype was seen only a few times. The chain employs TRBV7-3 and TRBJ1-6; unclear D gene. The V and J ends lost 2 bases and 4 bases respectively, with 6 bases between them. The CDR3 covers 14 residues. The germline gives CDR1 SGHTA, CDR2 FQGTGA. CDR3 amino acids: CASSLLPYNSPLHF. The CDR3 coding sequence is TGTGCCAGCAGCTTACTCCCGTATAATTCACCCCTCCACTTT.

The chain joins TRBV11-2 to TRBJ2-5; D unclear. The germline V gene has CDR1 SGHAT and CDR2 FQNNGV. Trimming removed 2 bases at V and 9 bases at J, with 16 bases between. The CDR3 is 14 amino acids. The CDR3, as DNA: TGTGCCAGCAGCTTAATTGCCTCTCCCCGAGCCCAGTACTTC. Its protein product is CASSLIASPRAQYF.

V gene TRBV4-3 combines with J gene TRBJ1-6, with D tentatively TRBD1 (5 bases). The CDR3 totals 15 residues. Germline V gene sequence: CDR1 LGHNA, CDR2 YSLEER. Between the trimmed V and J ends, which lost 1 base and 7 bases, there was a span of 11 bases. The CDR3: CASSQGQGPNSPLHF. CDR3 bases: TGCGCCAGCAGCCAAGGGCAGGGACCAAATTCACCCCTCCACTTT.

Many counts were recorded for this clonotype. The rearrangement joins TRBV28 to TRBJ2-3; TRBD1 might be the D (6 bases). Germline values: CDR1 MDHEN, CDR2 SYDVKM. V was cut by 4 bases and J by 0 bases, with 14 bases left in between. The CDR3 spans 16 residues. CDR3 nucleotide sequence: TGTGCCAGCAGTTCCAATGGGGGCCTTAGCACAGATACGCAGTATTTT. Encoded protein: CASSSNGGLSTDTQYF.

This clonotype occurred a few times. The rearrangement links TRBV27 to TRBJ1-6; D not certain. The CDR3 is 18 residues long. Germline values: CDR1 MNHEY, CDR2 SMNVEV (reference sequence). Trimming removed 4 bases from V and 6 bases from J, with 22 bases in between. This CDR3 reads CASSSQKNPQGRNSPLHF. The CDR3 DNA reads TGTGCCAGCAGTTCCCAAAAAAACCCACAAGGGCGTAATTCACCCCTCCACTTT.

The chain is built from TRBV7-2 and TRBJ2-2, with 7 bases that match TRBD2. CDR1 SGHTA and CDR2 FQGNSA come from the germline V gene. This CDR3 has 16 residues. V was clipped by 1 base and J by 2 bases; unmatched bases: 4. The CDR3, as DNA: TGTGCCAGCAGCTTAGTTGCGGGGGTAAACACCGGGGAGCTGTTTTTT. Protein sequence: CASSLVAGVNTGELFF.

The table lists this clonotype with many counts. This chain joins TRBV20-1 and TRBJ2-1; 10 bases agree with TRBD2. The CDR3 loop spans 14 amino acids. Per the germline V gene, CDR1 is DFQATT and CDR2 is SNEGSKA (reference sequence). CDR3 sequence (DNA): TGCAGGACTAGCGGGTTGATAGGTGACAATGAGCAGTTCTTC. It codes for CRTSGLIGDNEQFF.

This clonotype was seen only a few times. CDR3 amino acids: CASRKTPDFTDTQYF. CDR3 DNA sequence: TGCGCCAGCAGGAAAACCCCCGACTTCACAGATACGCAGTATTTT. The gene calls are TRBV5-1 and TRBJ2-3, with D hard to call. The CDR3 has 15 amino acids. The V end lost 5 bases, the J end lost 2 bases, and 15 bases lay between the germline ends. CDR1 and CDR2 (germline): SGHRS, YFSETQ.

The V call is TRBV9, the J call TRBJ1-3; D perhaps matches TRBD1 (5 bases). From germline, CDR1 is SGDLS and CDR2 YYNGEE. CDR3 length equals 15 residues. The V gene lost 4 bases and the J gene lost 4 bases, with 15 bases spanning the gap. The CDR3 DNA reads TGTGCCAGCAGCTCCGGGACTGCCGCGGGAAACACCATATATTTT. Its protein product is CASSSGTAAGNTIYF.

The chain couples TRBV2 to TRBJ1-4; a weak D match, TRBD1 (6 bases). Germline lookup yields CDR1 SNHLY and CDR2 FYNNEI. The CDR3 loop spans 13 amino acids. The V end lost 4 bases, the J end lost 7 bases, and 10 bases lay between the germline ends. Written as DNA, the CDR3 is TGTGCCAGCAGTGGTACAGGGTTTGAAAAACTGTTTTTT. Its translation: CASSGTGFEKLFF. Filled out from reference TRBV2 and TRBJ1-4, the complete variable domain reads EPEVTQTPSHQVTQMGQEVILRCVPISNHLYFYWYRQILGQKVEFLVSFYNNEISEKSEIFDDQFSVERPDGSNFTLKIRSTKLEDSAMYFCASSGTGFEKLFFGSGTQLSVL.

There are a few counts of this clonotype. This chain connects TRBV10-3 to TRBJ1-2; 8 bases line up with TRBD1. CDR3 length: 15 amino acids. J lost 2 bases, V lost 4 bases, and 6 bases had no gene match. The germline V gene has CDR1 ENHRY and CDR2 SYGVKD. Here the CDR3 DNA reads TGTGCCATCAGTGCCGTAGGACAGGGAAACTATGGCTACACCTTC. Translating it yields CAISAVGQGNYGYTF.

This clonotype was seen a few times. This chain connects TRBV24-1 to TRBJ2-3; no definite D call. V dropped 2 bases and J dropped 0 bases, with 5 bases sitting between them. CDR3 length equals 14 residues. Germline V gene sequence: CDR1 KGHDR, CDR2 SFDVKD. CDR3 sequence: CATSDYTSTDTQYF. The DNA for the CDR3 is TGTGCCACCAGTGATTACACTAGCACAGATACGCAGTATTTT.